The clone carrying this T cell receptor beta chain was observed a handful of times. What it binds is not known. It was from PBMCs that CD4+ and CD8+ T cells were sorted. The data stem from a study of CD8+ T cells in alopecia areata. As for the study in general: Treated patients were given 5 to 10 mg oral tofacitinib twice daily. Findings and caveats of the study: Affected lesional scalp, above all in alopecia totalis/universalis, was more clonal than normal scalp. Relative to mice, TCR sharing across patients was less clear, a difference possibly HLA-related.

cDNA serving as the sequencing template came from extracted, reverse transcribed RNA. Assay used: immunoSEQ multiplex PCR; TCRdb lists only in-frame clones, some missing. The data contain approximately 150,000 clones, 45% to 60% of them seen just once; the ten biggest clones take up more than 0.95%. The source is a human donor with alopecia areata. The sample in question was CD4+ T cells sorted from blood, obtained at week 0.

This CDR3 is CASSVAGTDTQYF. The DNA of the CDR3 is TGTGCCAGCAGTGTAGCGGGCACAGATACGCAGTATTTT. This chain links TRBV25-1 with TRBJ2-3, with D possibly matching TRBD2 (6 bases). V was cut by 4 bases and J by 1 base, with 6 bases left in between. The CDR3 loop spans 13 amino acids. Germline V lookup: CDR1 MGHDK, CDR2 SYGVNS.